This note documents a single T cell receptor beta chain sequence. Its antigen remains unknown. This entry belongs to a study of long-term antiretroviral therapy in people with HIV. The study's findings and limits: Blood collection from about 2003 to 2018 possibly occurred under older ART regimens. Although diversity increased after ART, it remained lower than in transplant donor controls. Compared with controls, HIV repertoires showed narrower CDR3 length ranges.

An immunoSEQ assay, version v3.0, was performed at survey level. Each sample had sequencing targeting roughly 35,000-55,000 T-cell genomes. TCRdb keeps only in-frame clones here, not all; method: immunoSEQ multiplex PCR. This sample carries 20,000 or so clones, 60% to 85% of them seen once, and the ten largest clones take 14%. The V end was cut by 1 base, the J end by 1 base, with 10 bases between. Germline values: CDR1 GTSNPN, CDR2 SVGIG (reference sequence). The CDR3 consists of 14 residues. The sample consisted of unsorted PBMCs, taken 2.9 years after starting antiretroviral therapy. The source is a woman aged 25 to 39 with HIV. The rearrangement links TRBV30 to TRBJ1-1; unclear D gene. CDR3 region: CAWSGKGSNTEAFF. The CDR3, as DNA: TGTGCCTGGAGTGGTAAGGGTTCGAACACTGAAGCTTTCTTT.